The 26 T cell receptor beta chains presented below share a single source sample, sequenced in a study of cytomegalovirus exposure and HLA in healthy donors. The repertoire was sequenced with immunoSEQ multiplex PCR; TCRdb's copy has only in-frame clones and lacks some. This sample has tens of thousands of clones; around 95% occur once, and the top ten carry 4.4%. The sample was PBMCs. These receptors all stem from a young man in good health and CMV-seropositive.

The chain joins TRBV10-3 to TRBJ2-6, with 8 bases fitting TRBD1. Losses at the gene ends were 2 bases for V and 3 bases for J; bases not matched to a gene: 3. The CDR3 sequence is 16 residues long. Germline V lookup: CDR1 ENHRY, CDR2 SYGVKD. The CDR3 DNA reads TGTGCCATCAGTGAGCAGGGGGCGGGTGGGGCCAACGTCCTGACTTTC. Protein product: CAISEQGAGGANVLTF.

This clone occurred a few times. The rearrangement joins TRBV27 to TRBJ1-5; TRBD1 might be the D (5 bases). CDR1 and CDR2 (germline): MNHEY, SMNVEV (reference sequence). The V end lost 6 bases, the J end lost 6 bases, and 18 bases lay between the germline ends. CDR3 size: 15 residues. CDR3 loop: CASSELLRGAQPQHF. The CDR3 bases are TGTGCCAGCAGCGAGCTACTTAGGGGCGCTCAGCCCCAGCATTTT.

This clone was recorded a few times. The chain employs TRBV4-2 and TRBJ2-7; no clear D. The V end lost 0 bases, the J end lost 3 bases, and 6 bases lay between the germline ends. This CDR3 spans 13 amino acids. CDR1 and CDR2 (germline): LGHNA, YNFKEQ. The CDR3 reads CASSQDRSYEQYF. CDR3 nucleotide sequence: TGTGCCAGCAGCCAAGATCGGAGCTACGAGCAGTACTTC.

This chain uses TRBV30 with TRBJ1-3, with 8 bases matching TRBD1. The J segment lost 0 bases and the V segment lost 5 bases, leaving 3 bases of the junction unmatched. The CDR3 is made up of 14 amino acids. Per the germline V gene, CDR1 is GTSNPN and CDR2 is SVGIG (reference sequence). In nucleotides, the CDR3 is TGTGCCTGGGACAGGGGAAGCTCTGGAAACACCATATATTTT. Residues: CAWDRGSSGNTIYF.

The V call is TRBV2, the J call TRBJ1-5; the match to TRBD1 covers 7 bases. With V trimmed by 6 bases and J by 0 bases, 5 bases remained unmatched. CDR3 size: 15 residues. Per the germline V gene, CDR1 is SNHLY and CDR2 is FYNNEI. The CDR3 nucleotides read TGTGCCAGCAGCCAGACAGGGAATAGCAATCAGCCCCAGCATTTT. Translated, it gives CASSQTGNSNQPQHF.

The V call is TRBV7-8, the J call TRBJ2-7, with a tentative D call TRBD2 (5 bases). Looked up from germline, CDR1 is SGHVS and CDR2 is FQNEAQ. V was clipped by 1 base and J by 4 bases, with 5 bases between them. This CDR3 contains 12 residues. Here the CDR3 reads CASSLGEYEQYF. The CDR3 nucleotides read TGTGCCAGCAGCTTAGGGGAGTACGAGCAGTACTTC. Together with reference TRBV7-8 and TRBJ2-7, the CDR3 gives the full variable domain: GAGVSQSPRYKVAKRGQDVALRCDPISGHVSLFWYQQALGQGPEFLTYFQNEAQLDKSGLPSDRFFAERPEGSVSTLKIQRTQQEDSAVYLCASSLGEYEQYFGPGTRLTVT.

The chain joins TRBV4-1 to TRBJ2-5; D remains unclear. V was cut by 1 base and J by 4 bases, with 7 bases left in between. Germline assignment: CDR1 MGHRA and CDR2 YSYEKL. CDR3 length equals 13 residues. The CDR3, as DNA: TGCGCCAGCAGCCAAGTGCTAGGAGAGACCCAGTACTTC. Encoded protein: CASSQVLGETQYF.

In its sample, this clone was seen once. This chain connects TRBV28 to TRBJ1-2; 9 bases are a match to TRBD1. This CDR3 has 12 amino acids. The germline V gene encodes CDR1 MDHEN and CDR2 SYDVKM. Losses at the gene ends were 5 bases for V and 8 bases for J; bases not matched to a gene: 3. The CDR3 sequence: CASSTGGRGYTF. In DNA, the CDR3 is TGTGCCAGCAGTACAGGGGGCCGAGGCTACACCTTC.

CDR3 bases: TGTGCCAGCAGTTTTTATCTTAGCGGGGAGCTGTTTTTT. This encodes CASSFYLSGELFF. The chain couples TRBV27 to TRBJ2-2; D uncertain. Germline assignment: CDR1 MNHEY and CDR2 SMNVEV (reference sequence). The V gene lost 3 bases and the J gene lost 7 bases, with 9 bases spanning the gap. The CDR3 runs 13 residues.

This clone showed up just once. The chain combines TRBV7-8 with TRBJ2-7, with D unresolved. Per the germline V gene, CDR1 is SGHVS and CDR2 is FQNEAQ. The V end lost 2 bases, the J end lost 2 bases, and 13 bases lay between the germline ends. The CDR3 consists of 15 residues. The CDR3 DNA reads as TGTGCCAGCAGCTTAATCCGGGTATTAGCCTACGAGCAGTACTTC. Its translation: CASSLIRVLAYEQYF.

This chain joins TRBV15 and TRBJ2-2; D may be TRBD2 (5 bases). Germline CDR1 and CDR2: LNHNV and YYDKDF (reference sequence). The CDR3 is 17 amino acids. Deletions cut 0 bases from V and 4 bases from J, with 15 bases between. The CDR3 DNA reads TGTGCCACCAGCAGAGATCTCAGCGGTCTGGTCACCGGGGAGCTGTTTTTT. It specifies CATSRDLSGLVTGELFF.

V usage is TRBV6-9 and J usage is TRBJ2-2, with D unresolved. Trimming took 7 bases from V and 1 from J, leaving 10 bases between them. The length of the CDR3 is 14 residues. The germline CDR1 and CDR2 sequences are MNHGY and SVAAGI. The CDR3 DNA reads as TGTGCCAGCAAAAAAACAGAGAACACCGGGGAGCTGTTTTTT. Protein sequence: CASKKTENTGELFF.

The chain has TRBV11-2 and TRBJ1-1; D remains ambiguous. The CDR3 length is 11 residues. CDR1 and CDR2 (germline): SGHAT, FQNNGV. Deletions cut 5 bases from V and 3 bases from J, with 4 bases between. CDR3 region: CASSLYTEAFF. CDR3 coding DNA: TGTGCCAGCAGCCTGTACACTGAAGCTTTCTTT.

The genes are TRBV6-6 and TRBJ1-5; D unclear. Trimming pared 1 base from V and 5 bases from J, leaving 6 bases between. The CDR3 totals 13 residues. CDR1 and CDR2 from the germline V gene are MNHNY and SVGAGI (reference sequence). The CDR3 reads CASSYLVDQPQHF. CDR3 DNA sequence: TGTGCCAGCAGTTACTTAGTGGATCAGCCCCAGCATTTT.

V usage is TRBV7-9 and J usage is TRBJ2-1; TRBD1 matches 7 bases. This CDR3 spans 16 amino acids. Germline values: CDR1 SEHNR, CDR2 FQNEAQ (reference sequence). The ends lost 5 bases at V and 7 bases at J; junction bases unmatched: 14. CDR3 DNA sequence: TGTGCCAGCAGCCATCGACAGGGCTCGTCGTTGAATGAGCAGTTCTTC. It is translated as CASSHRQGSSLNEQFF.

The chain joins TRBV6-1 to TRBJ1-4; TRBD1 matches 9 bases. Germline CDR1 and CDR2: MNHNS and SASEGT. The CDR3 covers 16 residues. After removal of 2 bases from V and 4 bases from J, the junction contained 5 bases not matched to a gene. CDR3 sequence reads: CASSETLGQGNEKLFF. The CDR3 coding sequence is TGTGCCAGCAGTGAAACTTTGGGACAGGGTAATGAAAAACTGTTTTTT.

The V call is TRBV14, the J call TRBJ2-2; 8 bases match TRBD1. The V gene's germline CDR1 is SGHDN and CDR2 FVKESK. The J segment lost 1 base and the V segment lost 4 bases, leaving 11 bases of the junction unmatched. The CDR3 extends over 18 amino acids. CDR3 nucleotides: TGTGCCAGCAGCCCTACCTACGGACAGGGAGGGAACACCGGGGAGCTGTTTTTT. Translation gives CASSPTYGQGGNTGELFF.

This clone occurred a few times. This chain joins TRBV5-4 and TRBJ2-2, with TRBD2 matching over 7 bases. The CDR3 spans 16 residues. V lost 2 bases and J lost 2; bases outside the gene matches: 6. Germline assignment: CDR1 SGHNT and CDR2 YYREEE (reference sequence). CDR3 DNA sequence: TGTGCCAGCAGCTTCCGGGCTAGCGGTAACACCGGGGAGCTGTTTTTT. Protein sequence: CASSFRASGNTGELFF.

V is TRBV6-1 and J is TRBJ1-1; D is unresolved. The V gene's germline CDR1 is MNHNS and CDR2 SASEGT. The CDR3 is made up of 15 amino acids. Trimming stripped 8 bases from V and 0 bases from J, with 16 bases between. Written as DNA, the CDR3 is TGTGCCAGCCAGGTGGAAGCAGGCTTGAACACTGAAGCTTTCTTT. Its protein is CASQVEAGLNTEAFF.

The chain couples TRBV27 to TRBJ2-7, with 8 bases matching TRBD1. The CDR3 has 17 amino acids. The germline V gene encodes CDR1 MNHEY and CDR2 SMNVEV (reference sequence). V lost 7 bases to trimming and J lost 6 bases; unmatched junction nucleotides: 20. In DNA, the CDR3 is TGTGCCAGCATCCCAGGTTCCCCCGGGACAGGTTCGGGCGAGCAGTACTTC. Its translation is CASIPGSPGTGSGEQYF.

The chain combines TRBV6-6 with TRBJ1-2, with D possibly TRBD1 on 5 matching bases. This CDR3 has 15 residues. The germline V gene has CDR1 MNHNY and CDR2 SVGAGI (reference sequence). Trimming pared 2 bases from V and 2 bases from J, leaving 12 bases between. In DNA, the CDR3 is TGTGCCAGCAGTTACCTCCGACAGATAAACTATGGCTACACCTTC. Translated: CASSYLRQINYGYTF.

This rearrangement joins TRBV6-4 to TRBJ2-2; D unresolved. V gave up 3 bases and J gave up 3 bases, with 5 bases separating them. Looked up from germline, CDR1 is MRHNA and CDR2 is SNTAGT. The CDR3 contains 13 residues. CDR3 in amino acids: CASSDAYTGELFF. The CDR3 DNA follows: TGTGCCAGCAGTGATGCGTACACCGGGGAGCTGTTTTTT.

V is TRBV27 and J is TRBJ1-5; 10 nucleotides align to TRBD1. CDR1 is MNHEY and CDR2 is SMNVEV in the germline V gene (reference sequence). V shed 5 bases, J shed 5 bases, and the junction held 3 bases outside the gene matches. This CDR3 has 14 residues. CDR3 sequence reads: CASSPTGGYQPQHF. In DNA form, the CDR3 reads TGTGCCAGCAGTCCGACAGGGGGCTATCAGCCCCAGCATTTT.

This chain joins TRBV21-1 and TRBJ2-1; TRBD2 is taken as the D call from the table, unchecked against the DNA. TRBV21-1 has pseudogene status. The CDR3 has 18 residues. CDR3 protein: CASSKSPPSGGIYNEQFF. DNA of the CDR3: TGTGCCAGCAGCAAATCACCCCCCAGCGGGGGGATATACAATGAGCAGTTCTTC.

The chain joins TRBV18 to TRBJ1-2, with a tentative D call TRBD1 (5 bases). The CDR3 length is 16 residues. V was trimmed by 3 bases and J by 3 bases, leaving 17 bases between them. Germline V gene sequence: CDR1 KGHSH, CDR2 LQKENI. The CDR3 coding sequence is TGTGCCAGCTCACCCAAGAGTACAGGCCCCTACTATGGCTACACCTTC. Translated: CASSPKSTGPYYGYTF.

The chain has TRBV18 and TRBJ1-1, with D hard to call. V lost 3 bases, J lost 2 bases, and 7 bases lay in between. There are 13 residues in the CDR3. Per the germline V gene, CDR1 is KGHSH and CDR2 is LQKENI. The DNA for the CDR3 is TGTGCCAGCTCACCTAAACAAAACACTGAAGCTTTCTTT. Protein sequence: CASSPKQNTEAFF. Combining the CDR3 with reference TRBV18 and TRBJ1-1 gives the whole variable domain NAGVMQNPRHLVRRRGQEARLRCSPMKGHSHVYWYRQLPEEGLKFMVYLQKENIIDESGMPKERFSAEFPKEGPSILRIQQVVRGDSAAYFCASSPKQNTEAFFGQGTRLTVV.